The present entry profiles one T cell receptor (beta chain) with its context. Its specificity is not known. This record comes from a study of PD-1 blockade in classical Hodgkin lymphoma. Study results and limitations: By C4D1 there was a significant rise in CD4+ TCR diversity but not in CD8+ TCR diversity. Complete responders showed a baseline diversity that resembled the diversity of newly diagnosed patients. Relapsed/refractory patients reportedly had lower baseline diversity than newly diagnosed patients. With respect to the repertoire differences, their causes, possibly disease activity or prior therapy, remain undefined.

Time point specified: cycle 4 day 1 (C4D1), after less than 7 weeks of nivolumab. In every patient, relapse followed autologous stem cell transplantation, while exposure to brentuximab vedotin differed. Libraries were prepared by immunoSEQ multiplex PCR; TCRdb keeps only in-frame clonotypes and omits some of them. Altogether around 40,000 clones are present, just over 75% being singletons, with the ten largest covering over 7.5%. Sequencing was performed on peripheral blood mononuclear cells (PBMCs), taken before the fourth cycle of nivolumab. The source is a human donor with classical Hodgkin lymphoma.

The chain's CDR3 is CASSFRATDTQYF. The CDR3 DNA reads TGTGCCAGCAGTTTCAGGGCCACAGATACGCAGTATTTT. The V gene is TRBV2, the J gene TRBJ2-3; tentatively, D is TRBD1 (5 bases). This CDR3 spans 13 amino acids. Germline V gives CDR1 SNHLY, CDR2 FYNNEI. Trimming shortened V by 5 bases and J by 2 bases, and 8 bases separated the two germline ends.